The next 21 T cell receptor beta chains were all read from a single sample in a study of blood T cell repertoires in COVID-19. Libraries were prepared by immunoSEQ multiplex PCR; TCRdb keeps only in-frame clonotypes and omits some of them. Of a few hundred thousand clones in the sample, roughly 89% were seen once. Source material: PBMCs or T cells enriched from blood (not recorded which). The source of these receptors is a woman under 30 who had recovered from COVID-19.

The chain uses TRBV28 and TRBJ2-3; 12 nucleotides line up with TRBD1. This CDR3 comprises 16 residues. V lost 6 bases to trimming and J lost 4 bases; unmatched junction nucleotides: 8. Germline V gene sequence: CDR1 MDHEN, CDR2 SYDVKM. The CDR3 sequence is CASRSLGTGGADTQYF. DNA for the CDR3: TGTGCCAGCAGGTCACTCGGGACAGGGGGCGCAGATACGCAGTATTTT.

This clone has a handful of counts. The chain has TRBV5-4 and TRBJ2-7; TRBD2 agrees at 13 bases. The trim removed 2 bases at V and 6 bases at J, leaving 5 bases unmatched. CDR1 is SGHNT and CDR2 is YYREEE in the germline V gene (reference sequence). CDR3 size: 15 residues. The CDR3 reads CASSLMTSGGFEQYF. The CDR3 coding sequence is TGTGCCAGCAGCTTAATGACTAGCGGGGGGTTCGAGCAGTACTTC. The variable domain in full, completed from reference TRBV5-4 and TRBJ2-7, reads ETGVTQSPTHLIKTRGQQVTLRCSSQSGHNTVSWYQQALGQGPQFIFQYYREEENGRGNFPPRFSGLQFPNYSSELNVNALELDDSALYLCASSLMTSGGFEQYFGPGTRLTVT.

This clone was picked up a small number of times. As DNA, the CDR3 is TGTGCCAGCAGTCTGGGACAGGATTGGGTTGAAAAACTGTTTTTT. Translated, it gives CASSLGQDWVEKLFF. The V and J genes are TRBV28 and TRBJ1-4; 8 bases line up with TRBD1. CDR1 and CDR2 from the germline V gene are MDHEN and SYDVKM. CDR3 size: 15 residues. V lost 5 bases and J lost 7; bases outside the gene matches: 9.

V is TRBV6-6 and J is TRBJ2-1, with 8 bases identical to TRBD2. Germline values: CDR1 MNHNY, CDR2 SVGAGI (reference sequence). V lost 6 bases and J lost 2; bases outside the gene matches: 9. There are 16 residues in the CDR3. The CDR3 DNA reads TGTGCCAGCAGAGGGTTTACTAGCGGTGCCTACAATGAGCAGTTCTTC. It specifies CASRGFTSGAYNEQFF.

The rearrangement joins TRBV4-2 to TRBJ1-4; D is ambiguous. V dropped 0 bases and J dropped 4 bases, with 9 bases sitting between them. CDR1 is LGHNA, CDR2 YNFKEQ, per germline. This CDR3 has 15 amino acids. CDR3 DNA: TGTGCCAGCAGCCAAGATGGGCAGTATAATGAAAAACTGTTTTTT. Translation gives CASSQDGQYNEKLFF.

The chain has TRBV28 and TRBJ1-1, with TRBD1 matching over 8 bases. The germline V gene has CDR1 MDHEN and CDR2 SYDVKM. CDR3 length: 17 amino acids. J lost 0 bases, V lost 6 bases, and 12 bases had no gene match. CDR3 coding DNA: TGTGCCAGCAGCCGAGCCCGGACAGGGTCGGTGAACACTGAAGCTTTCTTT. As protein: CASSRARTGSVNTEAFF.

CDR3 coding DNA: TGTGCCAGCAGTCTCCTACTAGGGCGGGGGGACAGTGAGCAGTTCTTC. This gives the protein CASSLLLGRGDSEQFF. The V and J genes are TRBV28 and TRBJ2-1, with D possibly matching TRBD2 (8 bases). CDR3 size: 16 residues. Trimming left V 5 bases short and J 9 bases short, with 23 bases between. In germline, CDR1 is MDHEN, CDR2 SYDVKM.

This chain connects TRBV14 to TRBJ1-2; tentative D call: TRBD1 (5 bases). V lost 1 base, J lost 5 bases, and 20 bases lay in between. The CDR3 sequence is 17 residues long. The germline CDR1 and CDR2 sequences are SGHDN and FVKESK. This CDR3 is CASSQVLIQGNVYGYTF. Written as DNA, the CDR3 is TGTGCCAGCAGCCAAGTCTTAATTCAGGGAAACGTTTATGGCTACACCTTC.

This chain uses TRBV5-4 with TRBJ1-2; TRBD1 agrees at 7 bases. The junction had 11 bases not matched to a gene; V was cut back by 2 bases and J by 7 bases. The CDR3 length is 15 residues. The germline V gene encodes CDR1 SGHNT and CDR2 YYREEE (reference sequence). The CDR3 DNA reads as TGTGCCAGCAGCTTCCTGACAGGGAGTATATCTGGCTACACCTTC. Residues: CASSFLTGSISGYTF.

The chain uses TRBV19 and TRBJ1-1, with 8 bases matching TRBD1. In germline, CDR1 is LNHDA, CDR2 SQIVND (reference sequence). CDR3 length: 13 residues. Germline trimming cut 4 bases from V and 2 bases from J; bases unmatched to any gene: 0. Here the CDR3 DNA reads TGTGCCAGTAGTACAGGGGGCAACACTGAAGCTTTCTTT. It codes for CASSTGGNTEAFF.

The table lists this clone with a count of one. The chain combines TRBV7-2 with TRBJ1-4, with D possibly matching TRBD1 (6 bases). The V end lost 2 bases, the J end lost 4 bases, and 11 bases lay between the germline ends. CDR1 is SGHTA and CDR2 is FQGNSA in the germline V gene. This CDR3 spans 15 amino acids. The CDR3 nucleotides read TGTGCCAGCAGCTTATTAGGACAGTTTAATGAAAAACTGTTTTTT. Translation: CASSLLGQFNEKLFF.

This chain joins TRBV5-6 and TRBJ1-1; D unclear. This CDR3 contains 13 residues. Germline-derived CDR1 and CDR2 are SGHDT and YYEEEE. Between the trimmed V and J ends, which lost 2 bases and 4 bases, there was a span of 9 bases. This CDR3 is CASSFIGGTEAFF. The CDR3 nucleotides read TGTGCCAGCAGCTTTATCGGAGGCACTGAAGCTTTCTTT.

The V gene is TRBV15, the J gene TRBJ2-4, with a possible D match to TRBD2 (6 bases). Germline lookup yields CDR1 LNHNV and CDR2 YYDKDF (reference sequence). CDR3 length equals 14 residues. V dropped 0 bases and J dropped 9 bases, with 12 bases sitting between them. CDR3 region: CATSRDGDGGIQYF. In DNA form, the CDR3 reads TGTGCCACCAGCAGAGACGGGGACGGGGGCATTCAGTACTTC.

The sample holds many counts of this clone. The chain couples TRBV6-4 to TRBJ2-2; no clear D. The CDR3 totals 13 residues. Trimming cost V 0 bases and J 5 bases, with 4 bases left between them. Germline CDR1 reads MRHNA; CDR2 reads SNTAGT. Written as DNA, the CDR3 is TGTGCCAGCAGTGACTCGGAGACCGGGGAGCTGTTTTTT. Translated, it gives CASSDSETGELFF.

The J gene is TRBJ2-5, the V gene TRBV7-2, with 9 bases aligning to TRBD1. Unmatched junction bases numbered 12, after V lost 1 base and J lost 3 bases. Germline assignment: CDR1 SGHTA and CDR2 FQGNSA. This CDR3 contains 18 residues. The CDR3 here is CASSLDSVFRTGEETQYF. Written as DNA, the CDR3 is TGTGCCAGCAGCTTAGATTCGGTTTTTCGGACAGGGGAAGAGACCCAGTACTTC.

The chain couples TRBV27 to TRBJ1-2; D may be TRBD1 (6 bases). CDR3 length: 14 amino acids. The V end lost 6 bases, the J end lost 2 bases, and 13 bases lay between the germline ends. Germline V gene sequence: CDR1 MNHEY, CDR2 SMNVEV (reference sequence). CDR3 sequence: CASRTRDTNYGYTF. In DNA form, the CDR3 reads TGTGCCAGCAGGACCCGGGACACCAACTATGGCTACACCTTC.

This clone occurred once. The genes are TRBV28 and TRBJ1-2; 8 nucleotides align to TRBD1. CDR1 and CDR2 (germline): MDHEN, SYDVKM. The CDR3 runs 15 residues. J lost 4 bases, V lost 7 bases, and 11 bases had no gene match. CDR3 sequence reads: CASNPPGQASYGYTF. The CDR3 bases are TGTGCCAGCAACCCCCCGGGACAGGCCTCCTATGGCTACACCTTC.

The V gene is TRBV7-3, the J gene TRBJ1-1, with TRBD1 as a possible D gene (6 bases). The CDR3 is made up of 15 amino acids. With 1 base removed from V and 5 bases from J, the gap between germline ends came to 14 bases. CDR1 and CDR2 (germline): SGHTA, FQGTGA. CDR3 sequence reads: CASSLNGQGTTEAFF. CDR3 DNA: TGTGCCAGCAGCTTAAATGGTCAGGGGACGACTGAAGCTTTCTTT.

This chain connects TRBV19 to TRBJ1-2, with D possibly being TRBD1 (5 bases). The V gene's germline CDR1 is LNHDA and CDR2 SQIVND (reference sequence). V was clipped by 10 bases and J by 0 bases, with 15 bases between them. CDR3 length: 14 amino acids. In DNA form, the CDR3 reads TGTGCCACCTCAGGGTCCAGGGCTAACTATGGCTACACCTTC. This encodes CATSGSRANYGYTF.

This chain uses TRBV5-1 with TRBJ2-7; 10 positions agree with TRBD1. The CDR3 has 14 amino acids. Germline V gives CDR1 SGHRS, CDR2 YFSETQ. V was clipped by 4 bases and J by 4 bases; unmatched bases: 5. CDR3 DNA: TGCGCCAGCAGCCCACGGGACAGGGGTTACGAGCAGTACTTC. It codes for CASSPRDRGYEQYF.

In its sample, this clone was seen a few times. The rearrangement uses TRBV4-1 and TRBJ2-7, with TRBD1 identical over 7 bases. J was trimmed by 9 bases and V by 1 base; bases with no gene match: 3. This CDR3 is built from 12 residues. The germline CDR1 and CDR2 sequences are MGHRA and YSYEKL. In nucleotides, the CDR3 is TGCGCCAGCAGCCAAGTCGGGACAGCGCAGTACTTC. Its protein is CASSQVGTAQYF.